In its sample, the clone carrying this T cell receptor (beta chain) was seen once. Its target is unknown. Germline V gene data show CDR1 as MNHNY and CDR2 as SVGAGI (reference sequence). The CDR3 has 13 amino acids. The V end was cut by 7 bases, the J end by 11 bases, with 15 bases between. This specimen belongs to a study of cytomegalovirus exposure and HLA in healthy donors. A multiplex PCR was run with 60 Vbeta primers and 13 Jbeta primers. Sequenced by immunoSEQ multiplex PCR; TCRdb stores in-frame clones only, minus some. Among approximately 160,000 clones listed, 82% were seen once. The study, taken as a whole, reports: With later analysis, a missense DCLRE1C variant became linked to TCR beta V- and J-gene trimming. Some TCR beta chains (164 of them) were listed as cytomegalovirus-associated. It was reported that TCR beta sequences correctly inferred the HLA-A and HLA-B alleles for most subjects. The study found most TCR sequences rare, yet found some public TCRs in many donors.

The gene calls are TRBV6-6 and TRBJ1-6; D perhaps matches TRBD1 (6 bases). The sample taken for sequencing was PBMCs. The source of this sequence is a male donor in good health and CMV-seronegative. The DNA for the CDR3 is TGTGCCAGCACCGAACCAGCAGGGGCACCCCTCCACTTT. Its protein is CASTEPAGAPLHF.